The clone carrying this T cell receptor beta chain was detected only once. Its antigen is still unknown. Produced via immunoSEQ multiplex PCR; TCRdb's table is partial and in-frame only. The sample consists of some 1,600,000 clones, 95% to 99% of them appearing once. V trimming: 0 bases; J trimming: 1 base; junction bases outside the gene matches: 3. Germline V lookup: CDR1 WNHNN, CDR2 SYGVQD (reference sequence). The CDR3 runs to 15 residues. These data come from a study of shared clonotypes between healthy human individuals. Study in general: A donor's plate count was three for CD4 naive and three for CD4 memory; CD8 naive had two and CD8 memory one.

Whole-study results and caveats: Generation probability values for non-shared clonotypes were lower than those for clonotypes shared by all four donors.

The specimen sequenced was naive CD4+ T cells sorted from blood. Subset described: CD45RA+ positively selected. This sequence was found in a young man in good health. The chain recombines TRBV10-1 with TRBJ2-7; TRBD2 agrees at 7 bases. The CDR3 region has the DNA TGCGCCAGCAGTGAGTCAGCGGGAAGATCCTACGAGCAGTACTTC. The encoded protein is CASSESAGRSYEQYF.